The TCR beta chain under discussion was sequenced for a study of blood T cell repertoires in COVID-19. Study background: Acute and convalescent COVID-19 specimens originated in the United States, Italy and Spain. T cells, B-cell-depleted T cells, or PBMCs supplied cDNA or gDNA.

Germline V gene data show CDR1 as GTSNPN and CDR2 as SVGIG (reference sequence). This CDR3 has 14 amino acids. V lost 1 base, J lost 9 bases, and 6 bases stayed unmatched. Methods used by the authors: Nucleated cell number was recorded as an estimate derived from reference gene primer amplification. The data were produced by immunoSEQ multiplex PCR, yet TCRdb's version contains in-frame clones alone and is incomplete. That table furnishes V, J and clone size, whereas the DNA furnished D and trimming. Of hundreds of thousands of clones listed, 85% were seen once; the top ten hold 3.5% to 4%. Sequencing was performed on peripheral blood. The clonotype was recovered from a woman younger than 30 with acute or convalescent COVID-19. The V and J genes are TRBV30 and TRBJ1-2; 12 bases line up with TRBD1. DNA for the CDR3: TGTGCCTGGAGTGCGATAGGGACAGGGGGCAGCTACACCTTC. This translates into CAWSAIGTGGSYTF. The variable domain in full, with the rest retrieved from reference TRBV30 and TRBJ1-2, is SQTIHQWPATLVQPVGSPLSLECTVEGTSNPNLYWYRQAAGRGLQLLFYSVGIGQISSEVPQNLSASRPQDRQFILSSKKLLLSDSGFYLCAWSAIGTGGSYTFGSGTRLTVV.